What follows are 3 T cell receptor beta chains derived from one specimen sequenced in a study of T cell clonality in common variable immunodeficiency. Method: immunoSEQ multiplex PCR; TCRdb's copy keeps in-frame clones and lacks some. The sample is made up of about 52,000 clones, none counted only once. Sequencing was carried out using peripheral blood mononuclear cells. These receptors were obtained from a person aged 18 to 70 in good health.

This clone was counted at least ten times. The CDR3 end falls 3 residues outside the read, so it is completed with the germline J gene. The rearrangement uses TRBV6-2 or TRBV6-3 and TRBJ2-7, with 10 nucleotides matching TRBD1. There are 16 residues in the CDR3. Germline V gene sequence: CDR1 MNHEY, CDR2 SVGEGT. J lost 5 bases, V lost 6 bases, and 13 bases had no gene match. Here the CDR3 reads CASRLVPGQGSHEQYF. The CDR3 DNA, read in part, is TGTGCCAGCAGACTAGTACCGGGACAGGGGAGCCACGAG.

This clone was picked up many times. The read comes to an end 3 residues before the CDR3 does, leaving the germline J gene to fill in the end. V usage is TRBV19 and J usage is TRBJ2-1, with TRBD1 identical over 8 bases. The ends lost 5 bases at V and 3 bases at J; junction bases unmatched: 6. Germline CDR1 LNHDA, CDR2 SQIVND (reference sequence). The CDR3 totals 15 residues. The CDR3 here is CASSATGGNYNEQFF. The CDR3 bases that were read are TGTGCCAGTAGTGCAACAGGGGGGAACTACAATGAG.

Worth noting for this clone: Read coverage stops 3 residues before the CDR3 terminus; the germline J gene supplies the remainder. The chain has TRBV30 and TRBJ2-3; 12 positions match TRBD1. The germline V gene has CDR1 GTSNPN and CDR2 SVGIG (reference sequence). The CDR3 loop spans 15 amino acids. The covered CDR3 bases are TGTGCCTGGGGAACCGGGACAGGGGGCAATCAGCCG. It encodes CAWGTGTGGNQP. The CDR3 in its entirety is CAWGTGTGGNQPQYF.